A single sample gave rise to the 29 T cell receptor beta chains below, sequenced in a study of blood T cell repertoires in COVID-19. Some clones are missing from TCRdb's copy, which holds only in-frame ones; the method was immunoSEQ multiplex PCR. Among about 150,000 clones listed, over 75% were seen once. Specimen: peripheral blood. The source is a man aged 60 to 75 with COVID-19, enrolled during active disease.

This clone appeared a single time. The rearrangement links TRBV5-6 to TRBJ1-5, with unresolved D. Trimming pared 4 bases from V and 2 bases from J, leaving 7 bases between. The CDR3 extends over 13 amino acids. Germline V lookup: CDR1 SGHDT, CDR2 YYEEEE. CDR3 nucleotides: TGTGCCAGCAGCCGGTCGGGCAATCAGCCCCAGCATTTT. This encodes CASSRSGNQPQHF.

This chain uses TRBV18 with TRBJ2-1; a possible D gene is TRBD2 (5 bases). V gave up 5 bases and J gave up 8 bases, with 13 bases separating them. Germline CDR1 KGHSH, CDR2 LQKENI. The CDR3 is 13 residues long. This CDR3 reads CASSGMGSDEQFF. CDR3 DNA sequence: TGTGCCAGCTCAGGGATGGGGAGCGATGAGCAGTTCTTC.

The rearrangement joins TRBV11-2 to TRBJ2-1, with 8 bases aligning to TRBD2. This CDR3 has 14 amino acids. Per germline, CDR1 SGHAT and CDR2 FQNNGV. Trimming cost V 1 base and J 8 bases; bases outside gene matches: 4. CDR3 bases: TGTGCCAGCAGCTTAGTGCGGGGGGCTTATGAGCAGTTCTTC. Residues: CASSLVRGAYEQFF.

The chain couples TRBV27 to TRBJ1-1, with a possible D match to TRBD1 (5 bases). Germline V gene data show CDR1 as MNHEY and CDR2 as SMNVEV (reference sequence). CDR3 length equals 14 residues. Trimming pared 2 bases from V and 5 bases from J, leaving 12 bases between. The CDR3 sequence: CASSLQGFRTEAFF. The CDR3 DNA sequence: TGTGCCAGCAGTTTACAGGGATTTAGGACTGAAGCTTTCTTT.

This chain uses TRBV5-1 with TRBJ1-1, with 9 bases fitting TRBD1. Germline V gene data show CDR1 as SGHRS and CDR2 as YFSETQ. The CDR3 covers 15 residues. Germline trimming cut 4 bases from V and 1 base from J; bases unmatched to any gene: 5. CDR3 in amino acids: CASSPRTGENTEAFF. The CDR3 coding sequence is TGCGCCAGCAGCCCTAGGACAGGGGAGAACACTGAAGCTTTCTTT.

The rearrangement joins TRBV27 to TRBJ2-2, with 7 bases that match TRBD2. V was pared by 4 bases and J by 4 bases, with 6 bases of the junction left unmatched. There are 15 residues in the CDR3. CDR1 is MNHEY, CDR2 SMNVEV, per germline (reference sequence). The CDR3 loop reads CASSWGGESTGELFF. CDR3 in DNA: TGTGCCAGCAGTTGGGGGGGGGAGAGCACCGGGGAGCTGTTTTTT.

The rearrangement links TRBV19 to TRBJ1-1, with D possibly being TRBD1 (6 bases). This CDR3 is 14 amino acids long. The V end was cut by 5 bases, the J end by 4 bases, with 14 bases between. Per germline, CDR1 LNHDA and CDR2 SQIVND (reference sequence). The CDR3 bases are TGTGCCAGTAGTTTTGGACAGACCTCCACTGAAGCTTTCTTT. Translation gives CASSFGQTSTEAFF.

J is TRBJ2-7 and V is TRBV18, with 9 bases identical to TRBD2. The V segment lost 2 bases and the J segment 6 bases; nucleotides outside the gene matches: 8. The CDR3 extends over 15 amino acids. Germline V lookup: CDR1 KGHSH, CDR2 LQKENI. This CDR3 reads CASSPSTGTSSEQYF. The CDR3 coding sequence is TGTGCCAGCTCACCATCTACCGGGACTAGCAGCGAGCAGTACTTC.

The rearrangement joins TRBV6-4 to TRBJ2-2; D is ambiguous. Germline V gene data show CDR1 as MRHNA and CDR2 as SNTAGT. The CDR3 totals 14 residues. The V end was cut by 0 bases, the J end by 5 bases, with 7 bases between. CDR3 sequence: CASSDSVRTGELFF. The CDR3 region has the DNA TGTGCCAGCAGTGACTCGGTTAGAACCGGGGAGCTGTTTTTT.

CDR3 protein: CASTTGFTGELFF. CDR3 sequence (DNA): TGTGCCAGCACGACAGGGTTCACCGGGGAGCTGTTTTTT. The rearrangement uses TRBV14 and TRBJ2-2, with TRBD1 matching 7 bases. This CDR3 spans 13 amino acids. The ends lost 7 bases at V and 4 bases at J; junction bases unmatched: 3. Germline assignment: CDR1 SGHDN and CDR2 FVKESK.

This chain joins TRBV4-1 and TRBJ2-3; 8 bases align to TRBD1. This CDR3 has 15 amino acids. Trimming took 0 bases from V and 4 from J; bases not matched to a gene: 3. The germline V gene encodes CDR1 MGHRA and CDR2 YSYEKL. The CDR3 region has the DNA TGCGCCAGCAGCCAAGAACAGGGGGTATCAGATACGCAGTATTTT. Amino acids: CASSQEQGVSDTQYF.

The V and J genes are TRBV3-1 (or the pseudogene TRBV3-2) and TRBJ1-6, with 7 bases fitting TRBD1. J gave up 7 bases and V 6 bases, and 9 bases lay outside the gene matches. Germline V lookup: CDR1 LGHDT, CDR2 YNNKEL (reference sequence). The CDR3 covers 15 residues. The CDR3 is CASRGTAGPNSPLHF. In DNA form, the CDR3 reads TGTGCCAGCAGGGGGACAGCCGGGCCCAATTCACCCCTCCACTTT.

The rearrangement links TRBV18 to TRBJ1-1; no definite D call. There are 13 residues in the CDR3. CDR1 KGHSH and CDR2 LQKENI come from the germline V gene. V was pared by 2 bases and J by 4 bases, with 8 bases between. In DNA form, the CDR3 reads TGTGCCAGCTCACCAGGGCTGGTCACTGAAGCTTTCTTT. Amino acid sequence: CASSPGLVTEAFF.

The chain couples TRBV6-5 to TRBJ2-3, with D perhaps matching TRBD2 (5 bases). Germline loops: CDR1 MNHEY, CDR2 SVGAGI. Trimming left V 7 bases short and J 0 bases short, with 11 bases between. The CDR3 contains 14 residues. CDR3 protein: CASKASQSTDTQYF. CDR3 nucleotides: TGTGCCAGCAAGGCTAGCCAAAGCACAGATACGCAGTATTTT.

This clone has only one observation. This rearrangement joins TRBV11-2 to TRBJ2-3, with unresolved D. Germline V CDR1 and CDR2: SGHAT, FQNNGV. V was trimmed by 3 bases and J by 4 bases, leaving 11 bases between them. This CDR3 comprises 14 residues. The DNA of the CDR3 is TGTGCCAGCAGCTTGCTGGGCTTCGCAGATACGCAGTATTTT. As protein: CASSLLGFADTQYF.

V and J are TRBV9 and TRBJ2-3, with 7 positions matching TRBD1. CDR1 SGDLS and CDR2 YYNGEE come from the germline V gene. J lost 5 bases, V lost 0 bases, and 9 bases had no gene match. The CDR3 is 16 amino acids. This CDR3 reads CASSVAGTVGRDTQYF. The CDR3 bases are TGTGCCAGCAGCGTAGCCGGGACAGTAGGAAGAGATACGCAGTATTTT.

The chain carries TRBV14 and TRBJ2-7, with TRBD1 as a possible D gene (6 bases). Deletions cut 5 bases from V and 0 bases from J, with 11 bases between. Germline-derived CDR1 and CDR2 are SGHDN and FVKESK. The CDR3 runs to 14 residues. The CDR3 reads CASSWTVLSYEQYF. The CDR3 DNA reads as TGTGCCAGCAGCTGGACAGTCCTCTCCTACGAGCAGTACTTC.

This clone was picked up one time. The chain links TRBV28 to TRBJ1-1; TRBD1 matches 8 bases. There are 14 residues in the CDR3. Germline V gene sequence: CDR1 MDHEN, CDR2 SYDVKM. Losses at the gene ends were 6 bases for V and 5 bases for J; bases not matched to a gene: 8. In DNA, the CDR3 is TGTGCCAGCAGCCCGGGACAGGCGAAGACTGAAGCTTTCTTT. It is translated as CASSPGQAKTEAFF.

The J gene is TRBJ2-5, the V gene TRBV7-2; 11 bases line up with TRBD1. The V gene end was trimmed by 5 bases and the J gene end by 1 base; junction bases not matched to a gene: 3. The germline V gene has CDR1 SGHTA and CDR2 FQGNSA. The CDR3 runs 15 residues. In DNA form, the CDR3 reads TGTGCCAGCAGCAGGGGGACAGGGGGCCAAGAGACCCAGTACTTC. This gives the protein CASSRGTGGQETQYF.

This clone was recorded once. CDR3 DNA: TGCGCCAGCAGCCCGGGGGGAGAGTTTTACTATGGCTACACCTTC. Protein: CASSPGGEFYYGYTF. The chain employs TRBV5-1 and TRBJ1-2, with a weak D call TRBD1 (5 bases). The length of the CDR3 is 15 residues. The ends were cut back, 4 bases at V and 3 bases at J, with 16 bases in the middle. Germline CDR1 reads SGHRS; CDR2 reads YFSETQ.

The rearrangement joins TRBV5-1 to TRBJ1-1; no firm D call. Trimming removed 0 bases from V and 5 bases from J, with 14 bases in between. CDR1 SGHRS and CDR2 YFSETQ come from the germline V gene. This CDR3 has 15 residues. The CDR3: CASSLGEGRRTEAFF. The DNA for the CDR3 is TGCGCCAGCAGCTTGGGAGAAGGGAGAAGAACTGAAGCTTTCTTT.

This clone showed up just once. The CDR3 nucleotides are TGTGCCAGCAGCGTAAACGCGCGCGGGGTGCGGTTTGATACGCAGTATTTT. The encoded protein is CASSVNARGVRFDTQYF. This chain joins TRBV9 and TRBJ2-3, with D possibly TRBD2 on 6 matching bases. The CDR3 has 17 residues. V dropped 1 base and J dropped 6 bases, with 21 bases sitting between them. Germline CDR1 reads SGDLS; CDR2 reads YYNGEE.

V usage is TRBV6-5 and J usage is TRBJ1-4; D uncertain. V lost 7 bases, J lost 5 bases, and 14 bases lay in between. The germline gives CDR1 MNHEY, CDR2 SVGAGI. This CDR3 region has 14 residues. CDR3 DNA sequence: TGTGCCAGCATCGGACTATTCCAGAATGAAAAACTGTTTTTT. This translates into CASIGLFQNEKLFF.

The rearrangement links TRBV3-1 (or the pseudogene TRBV3-2) to TRBJ1-1; 10 bases match TRBD1. The CDR3 is made up of 17 amino acids. Germline assignment: CDR1 LGHDT and CDR2 YNNKEL (reference sequence). The ends lost 4 bases at V and 6 bases at J; junction bases unmatched: 14. CDR3 amino acids: CASSLGTGELVGAEAFF. As DNA, the CDR3 is TGTGCCAGCAGCCTAGGGACAGGGGAACTCGTCGGCGCTGAAGCTTTCTTT.

This chain links TRBV3-1 (or the pseudogene TRBV3-2) with TRBJ2-3, with no clear D. V dropped 5 bases and J dropped 6 bases, with 9 bases sitting between them. Germline V gene data show CDR1 as LGHDT and CDR2 as YNNKEL (reference sequence). The CDR3 is 12 amino acids. CDR3 nucleotide sequence: TGTGCCAGCAGCTTTTTATCGGATACGCAGTATTTT. Amino acids: CASSFLSDTQYF.

A word on this clone: A far larger clone is one base from this, pointing to a likely read error. The CDR3: CASSVEGGSNQPQHF. CDR3 in DNA: TGTGCCAGCAGTGTAGAGGGTGGAAGCAATCAGCCCCAGCATTTT. The genes are TRBV2 and TRBJ1-5; unclear D gene. V gave up 4 bases and J gave up 1 base, with 11 bases separating them. The germline gives CDR1 SNHLY, CDR2 FYNNEI. CDR3 size: 15 residues.

The chain has TRBV10-2 and TRBJ1-4, with 8 bases aligning to TRBD1. Germline V gene lookup returns CDR1 WSHSY and CDR2 SAAADI. The V segment lost 2 bases and the J segment 6 bases; nucleotides outside the gene matches: 2. The CDR3 loop spans 14 amino acids. CDR3 in DNA: TGCGCCAGCAGTGAGATGGACAGGGATGAAAAACTGTTTTTT. It yields the protein CASSEMDRDEKLFF.

J is TRBJ1-1 and V is TRBV27, with a weak D call TRBD1 (5 bases). The V gene's germline CDR1 is MNHEY and CDR2 SMNVEV (reference sequence). V was shortened by 7 bases and J by 1 base, with 13 bases between the two germline ends. There are 14 residues in the CDR3. CDR3 in amino acids: CASNLLGQNTEAFF. The DNA for the CDR3 is TGTGCCAGCAACCTCCTAGGACAGAACACTGAAGCTTTCTTT.

The V and J genes are TRBV5-1 and TRBJ2-6; D unclear. Deletions cut 0 bases from V and 0 bases from J, with 7 bases between. CDR1 is SGHRS, CDR2 YFSETQ, per germline. There are 16 residues in the CDR3. CDR3 DNA: TGCGCCAGCAGCTTGGTGGCAGGCTCTGGGGCCAACGTCCTGACTTTC. It translates to CASSLVAGSGANVLTF.